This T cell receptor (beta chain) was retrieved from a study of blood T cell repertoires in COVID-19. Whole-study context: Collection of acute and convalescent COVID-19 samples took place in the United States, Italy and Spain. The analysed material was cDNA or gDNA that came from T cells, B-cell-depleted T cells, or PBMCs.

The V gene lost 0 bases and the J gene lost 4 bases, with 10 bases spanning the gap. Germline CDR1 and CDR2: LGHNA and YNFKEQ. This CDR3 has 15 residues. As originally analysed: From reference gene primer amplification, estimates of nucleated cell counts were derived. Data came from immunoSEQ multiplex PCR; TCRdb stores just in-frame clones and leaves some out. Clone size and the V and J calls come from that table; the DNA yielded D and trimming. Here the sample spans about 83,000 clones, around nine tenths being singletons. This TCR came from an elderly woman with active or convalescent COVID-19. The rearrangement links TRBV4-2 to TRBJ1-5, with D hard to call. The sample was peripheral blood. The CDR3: CASSQEEELNQPQHF. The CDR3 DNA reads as TGTGCCAGCAGCCAAGAGGAGGAGCTTAATCAGCCCCAGCATTTT.